This TCR beta chain came from a study of T cell repertoires in cytomegalovirus infection. Study at large: Indications came from public TCR beta signatures; they pointed to CMV infection and to a matching HLA type.

This clonotype was seen at least ten times. The CDR3 has 16 residues. Germline-derived CDR1 and CDR2 are MNHNS and SASEGT. Trimming took 1 base from V and 4 from J, leaving 14 bases between them. TCRdb redid the calling of the reads with MiXCR, one entry per CDR3 protein. The sample records around 530,000 distinct CDR3 sequences, approximately 15% being singletons. This chain joins TRBV6-1 and TRBJ1-5, with D tentatively TRBD1 (6 bases). The origin of this receptor is a human donor in good health (CMV status not recorded). Some clones in this sample may be carry-over from other donors' samples. Material for sequencing was CD8+ T cells from PBMCs. CDR3 sequence (DNA): TGTGCCAGCAGTGAAGAAGACCGAACAGGGAATCAGCCCCAGCATTTT. Amino acid sequence: CASSEEDRTGNQPQHF.